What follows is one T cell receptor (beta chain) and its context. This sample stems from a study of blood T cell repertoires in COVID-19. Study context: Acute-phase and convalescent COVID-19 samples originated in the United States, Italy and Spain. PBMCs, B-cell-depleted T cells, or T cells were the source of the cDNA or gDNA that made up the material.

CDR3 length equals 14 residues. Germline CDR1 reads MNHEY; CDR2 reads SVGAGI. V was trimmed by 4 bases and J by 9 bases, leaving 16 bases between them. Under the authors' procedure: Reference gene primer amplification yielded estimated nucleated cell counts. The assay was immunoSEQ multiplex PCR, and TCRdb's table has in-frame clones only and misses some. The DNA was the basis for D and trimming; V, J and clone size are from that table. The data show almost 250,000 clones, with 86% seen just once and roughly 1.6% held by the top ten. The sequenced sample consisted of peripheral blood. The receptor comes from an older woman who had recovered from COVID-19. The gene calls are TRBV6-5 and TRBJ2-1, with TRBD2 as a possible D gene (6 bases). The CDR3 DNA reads TGTGCCAGCAGTTGGCTGGGGGGTGGAGGTGAGCAGTTCTTC. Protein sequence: CASSWLGGGGEQFF.